This T cell receptor (beta chain) comes out of a study of response to subunit inactivated influenza vaccine. Germline CDR1 SGHRS, CDR2 YFSETQ. Trimming removed 4 bases from V and 1 base from J; junction bases left unmatched: 4. CDR3 size: 15 residues. From the RT-PCR reads, TCRdb called clonotypes with MiXCR, one entry per CDR3 protein. The sample records 500,000 to 750,000 distinct CDR3 sequences, 14% being singletons. This clonotype has ten or more counts. The chain couples TRBV5-1 to TRBJ2-5, with 10 bases matching TRBD1. The receptor was isolated from a man aged 45-65 years who received an inactivated influenza vaccine. Source: PBMCs from blood, taken approximately 13 days after vaccination. The chain's CDR3 is CASSRTGGFQETQYF. The CDR3 coding sequence is TGCGCCAGCAGCCGGACAGGGGGATTCCAAGAGACCCAGTACTTC.